This TCR beta chain was identified in a study of cytomegalovirus exposure and HLA in healthy donors. Study at large: Drawn from HLA-typed donors, approximately 86 million unique TCRs were held in an early data release. The study, taken as a whole, reports: From TCR beta sequences, most subjects' HLA-A and HLA-B alleles were reportedly predicted accurately. One cluster of highly shared sequence variants probably arose as a sequencing artifact.

The PCR used 60 Vbeta and 13 Jbeta primers. This table comes from immunoSEQ multiplex PCR, and its TCRdb copy is limited to in-frame clones, with some not included. The sample lists 95,000 to 150,000 clones, more than 80% occurring once. The V end lost 8 bases, the J end lost 2 bases, and 9 bases lay between the germline ends. Germline V lookup: CDR1 MNHNS, CDR2 SASEGT. The CDR3 loop spans 12 amino acids. This clone was seen only a few times. Its antigen is not identified. Nominal health characterized the donors when sampled, though unrecorded immune exposures were likely. The chain is built from TRBV6-1 and TRBJ1-2; tentatively, D is TRBD1 (5 bases). The sequence was obtained from a man aged 35 to 55 in good health and CMV-seronegative. The material sequenced was PBMCs. The CDR3 region has the DNA TGTGCCAGCCAGGGTGGGAACTATGGCTACACCTTC. Translating gives CASQGGNYGYTF.